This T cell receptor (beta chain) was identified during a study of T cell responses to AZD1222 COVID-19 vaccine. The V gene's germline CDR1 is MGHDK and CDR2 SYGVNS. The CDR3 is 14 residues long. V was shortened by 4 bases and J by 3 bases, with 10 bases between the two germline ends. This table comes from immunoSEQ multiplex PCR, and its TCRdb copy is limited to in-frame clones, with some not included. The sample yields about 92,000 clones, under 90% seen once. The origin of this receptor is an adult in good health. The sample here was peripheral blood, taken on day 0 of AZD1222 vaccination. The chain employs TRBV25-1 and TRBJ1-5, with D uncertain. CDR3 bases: TGTGCCAGCAGTGGGGTAGGTCCCAATCAGCCCCAGCATTTT. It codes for CASSGVGPNQPQHF.